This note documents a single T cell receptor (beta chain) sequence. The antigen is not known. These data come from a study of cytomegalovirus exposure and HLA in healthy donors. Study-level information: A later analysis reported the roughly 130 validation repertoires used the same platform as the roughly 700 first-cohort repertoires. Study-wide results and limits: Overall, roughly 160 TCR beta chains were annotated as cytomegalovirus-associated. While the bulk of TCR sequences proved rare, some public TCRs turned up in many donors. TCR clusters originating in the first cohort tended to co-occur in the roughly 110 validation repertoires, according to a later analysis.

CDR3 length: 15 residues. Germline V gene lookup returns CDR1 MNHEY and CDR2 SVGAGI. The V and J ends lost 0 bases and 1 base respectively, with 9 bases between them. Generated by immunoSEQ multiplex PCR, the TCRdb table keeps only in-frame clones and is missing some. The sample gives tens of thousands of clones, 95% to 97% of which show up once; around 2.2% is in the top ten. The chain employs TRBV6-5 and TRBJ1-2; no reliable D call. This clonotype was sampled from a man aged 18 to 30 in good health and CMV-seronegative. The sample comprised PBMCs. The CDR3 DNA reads TGTGCCAGCAGTTACTCGTCTGCGCTTAACTATGGCTACACCTTC. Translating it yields CASSYSSALNYGYTF.